This is a list of T cell receptor beta chains from one sample in a study of T cells after yellow fever vaccination. TCRdb passed the 5' RACE reads through MiXCR, listing each CDR3 protein once. The sample has 240,000 or so distinct CDR3 sequences, about 7.1% seen once. The sequencing here drew on CD4+ T cells sorted from PBMCs, taken 15 days after the yellow fever booster vaccination. Every receptor here comes from a man under 40 who received the YFV17D yellow fever vaccine. The CDR3 runs from the conserved cysteine through the conserved F or W. D genes are given only for firm matches. For some rows the clone size is stated as once, few or many, or as a class when expanded; others skip it.

size	J	V	D	length	DNA	CDR3
-	TRBJ2-2	TRBV18	TRBD1	16	TGTGCCAGCTCACCAAACACAGGGGGCGACACCGGGGAGCTGTTTTTT	CASSPNTGGDTGELFF
few	TRBJ1-2	TRBV7-8	TRBD1	14	TGTGCCAGCAGCTTAGCGGAGACAGGGTATGGCTACACCTTC	CASSLAETGYGYTF
-	TRBJ2-2	TRBV20-1	TRBD2	16	TGCAGTGCTAGCAGCCCGTGGGGGAGGGATTCCGGGGAGCTGTTTTTT	CSASSPWGRDSGELFF
many	TRBJ1-2	TRBV20-1	TRBD1	16	TGCAGTGTCCGAGCCCTATTACAGGGGGCTACCTATGGCTACACCTTC	CSVRALLQGATYGYTF
few	TRBJ2-3	TRBV6-2/TRBV6-3	-	12	TGTGCCAGCAGTTCTGGTTTGGATACGCAGTATTTT	CASSSGLDTQYF
many	TRBJ2-1	TRBV6-2/TRBV6-3	TRBD2	15	TGTGCCAGCAAAGGCAGGCTAGCGGGAGTCAATGAGCAGTTCTTC	CASKGRLAGVNEQFF
-	TRBJ2-2	TRBV2	TRBD1	15	TGTGCCAGCAGTGAAGGGACAGGGAACACCGGGGAGCTGTTTTTT	CASSEGTGNTGELFF
-	TRBJ2-3	TRBV24-1	-	15	TGTGCCACCAGTGATGCGGCGTATGACACAGATACGCAGTATTTT	CATSDAAYDTDTQYF
few	TRBJ2-1	TRBV5-1	-	16	TGCGCCAGCAGCTTGGCGGGGGGACAGCTTTACAATGAGCAGTTCTTC	CASSLAGGQLYNEQFF
few	TRBJ2-4	TRBV19	-	13	TGTGCCAGTAGGTCCTGGGGAGGAAACATTCAGTACTTC	CASRSWGGNIQYF
many	TRBJ2-7	TRBV20-1	-	14	TGCAGTGCTAGACCACCAGGGATTTCCTACGAGCAGTACTTC	CSARPPGISYEQYF
many	TRBJ2-7	TRBV12-3/TRBV12-4	TRBD1	14	TGTGCCAGCAGTAAAAGGGACAGATCCTACGAGCAGTACTTC	CASSKRDRSYEQYF
few	TRBJ2-7	TRBV12-3/TRBV12-4	-	15	TGTGCCAGCAGTTTAGGGCAGGGGGGCCGTAACGAGCAGTACTTC	CASSLGQGGRNEQYF
-	TRBJ2-7	TRBV27	-	14	TGTGCCAGCAAGGGGTCAGGCCCGGGCCACGAGCAGTACTTC	CASKGSGPGHEQYF
many	TRBJ2-5	TRBV28	-	12	TGTGCCAGCAGTTTATCAGCGGAGACCCAGTACTTC	CASSLSAETQYF
-	TRBJ2-2	TRBV30	-	15	TGTGCCTGGAGCCGACCTAAAGGGGTAACCGGGGAGCTGTTTTTT	CAWSRPKGVTGELFF
few	TRBJ2-7	TRBV7-2	TRBD2	14	TGTGCCAGCAGCGACCGGACTAGAGTCCACGAGCAGTACTTC	CASSDRTRVHEQYF
-	TRBJ2-3	TRBV20-1	-	16	TGCAGTGCTGTCCCCCGACTAGGCGCACTCACAGATACGCAGTATTTT	CSAVPRLGALTDTQYF
few	TRBJ2-1	TRBV11-3	-	17	TGTGCCAGCAGCTTAGGGGAGCGGGCCGCGACCTACAATGAGCAGTTCTTC	CASSLGERAATYNEQFF
many	TRBJ1-2	TRBV28	-	13	TGTGCCAGCAGTTCGGGACCGCAGTATGGCTACACCTTC	CASSSGPQYGYTF
few	TRBJ2-3	TRBV7-2	TRBD2	17	TGTGCCAGCAGCTTGTGGACTAGCGGGGCTAGCACAGATACGCAGTATTTT	CASSLWTSGASTDTQYF
few	TRBJ2-3	TRBV23-1	-	13	TGCGCCAGCAGTAGCGGATGCACAGATACGCAGTATTTT	CASSSGCTDTQYF
-	TRBJ2-5	TRBV11-2	TRBD2	15	TGTGCCAGCAGCCGTTTACTAGCGGGAGAGGAGACCCAGTACTTC	CASSRLLAGEETQYF
-	TRBJ2-7	TRBV30	-	12	TGTGCCTGGAGTACCCAGGGCTACGAGCAGTACTTC	CAWSTQGYEQYF
few	TRBJ2-3	TRBV12-3/TRBV12-4	TRBD1	15	TGTGCCAGCAACCCTGGGACAGGAGACACAGATACGCAGTATTTT	CASNPGTGDTDTQYF
-	TRBJ1-4	TRBV7-2	-	14	TGTGCCAGCAGCTTAGACTCAGGCGATGAAAAACTGTTTTTT	CASSLDSGDEKLFF
few	TRBJ1-1	TRBV6-2/TRBV6-3	TRBD1	14	TGTGCCAGCAGAAACCGAGGACAGGGCACTGAAGCTTTCTTT	CASRNRGQGTEAFF
-	TRBJ2-5	TRBV6-1	-	16	TGTGCCAGCAGCGGACCCTCCGGAAGACGCCAAGAGACCCAGTACTTC	CASSGPSGRRQETQYF
-	TRBJ1-5	TRBV11-3	TRBD1	17	TGTGCCAGCAGCTCGCTAGGACAGGGATCTGGCAATCAGCCCCAGCATTTT	CASSSLGQGSGNQPQHF
many	TRBJ1-2	TRBV7-2	-	16	TGTGCCAGCAGTCAATCACCACAGCCCTTAGGCTATGGCTACACCTTC	CASSQSPQPLGYGYTF
-	TRBJ2-3	TRBV4-2	-	15	TGTGCCAGCAGCCCCCCGGGACACAACACAGATACGCAGTATTTT	CASSPPGHNTDTQYF
-	TRBJ2-3	TRBV20-1	-	12	TGCAGTGCTCCCGCACTGACAGATACGCAGTATTTT	CSAPALTDTQYF
-	TRBJ2-1	TRBV20-1	TRBD2	15	TGCAGTGCTAGAGATGTGCTAGCGGGAGGGAATCAGCAGTTCTTC	CSARDVLAGGNQQFF
-	TRBJ2-5	TRBV4-3	-	15	TGCGCCAGCAGCCAAGATTGGGGAGGTGGAGAGACCCAGTACTTC	CASSQDWGGGETQYF
many	TRBJ1-5	TRBV5-5	-	13	TGTGCCAGCAGCGGAGCGGGGGGGCAGCCCCAGCATTTT	CASSGAGGQPQHF
-	TRBJ1-5	TRBV10-2	-	15	-	CASSGTPLWEWPQHF